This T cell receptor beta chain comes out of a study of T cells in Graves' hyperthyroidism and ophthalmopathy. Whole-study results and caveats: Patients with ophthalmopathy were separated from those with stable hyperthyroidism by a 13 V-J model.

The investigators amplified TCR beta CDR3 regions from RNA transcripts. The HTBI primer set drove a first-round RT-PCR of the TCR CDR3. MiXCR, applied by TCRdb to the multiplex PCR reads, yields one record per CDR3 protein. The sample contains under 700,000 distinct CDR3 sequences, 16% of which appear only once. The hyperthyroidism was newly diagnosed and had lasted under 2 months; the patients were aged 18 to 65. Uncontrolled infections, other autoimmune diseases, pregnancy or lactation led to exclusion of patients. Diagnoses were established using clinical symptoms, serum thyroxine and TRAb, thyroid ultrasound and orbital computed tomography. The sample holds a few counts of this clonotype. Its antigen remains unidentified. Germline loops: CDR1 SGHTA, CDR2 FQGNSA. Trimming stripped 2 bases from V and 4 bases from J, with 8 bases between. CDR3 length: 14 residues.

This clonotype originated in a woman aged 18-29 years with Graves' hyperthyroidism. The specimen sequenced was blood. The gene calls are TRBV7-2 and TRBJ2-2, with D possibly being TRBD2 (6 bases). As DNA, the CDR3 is TGTGCCAGCAGCTTATGGACTACCACCGGGGAGCTGTTTTTT. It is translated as CASSLWTTTGELFF.